This TCR beta chain came from a study of shared clonotypes between healthy human individuals. Germline V gene data show CDR1 as SGHAT and CDR2 as FQNNGV. V was pared by 4 bases and J by 5 bases, with 9 bases between. This CDR3 has 13 amino acids. In replicate PCRs of unsorted PBMC, around 300 ng DNA, roughly 31,000 T cell genomes, was used. Here immunoSEQ multiplex PCR was the method, and the copy in TCRdb shows in-frame clones only, minus some. This table holds some 480,000 clones, 79% found once. This sequence was found in a woman aged 40 to 49 in good health. Some clones in this sample may be carry-over from other donors' samples. The specimen sequenced was PBMCs. This rearrangement joins TRBV11-2 to TRBJ2-1, with D tentatively TRBD1 (6 bases). CDR3 loop: CASSSDRNNEQFF. In nucleotides, the CDR3 is TGTGCCAGCAGCTCAGACAGGAACAATGAGCAGTTCTTC.